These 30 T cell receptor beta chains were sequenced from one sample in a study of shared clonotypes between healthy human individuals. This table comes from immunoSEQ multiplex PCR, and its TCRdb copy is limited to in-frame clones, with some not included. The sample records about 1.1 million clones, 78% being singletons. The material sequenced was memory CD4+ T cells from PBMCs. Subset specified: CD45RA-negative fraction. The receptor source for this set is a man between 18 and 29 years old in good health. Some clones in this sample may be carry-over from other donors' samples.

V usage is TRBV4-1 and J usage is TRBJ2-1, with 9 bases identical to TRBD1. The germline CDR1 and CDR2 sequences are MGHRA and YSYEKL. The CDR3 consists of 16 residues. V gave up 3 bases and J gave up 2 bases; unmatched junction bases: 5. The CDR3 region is CASSHTDRGAYNEQFF. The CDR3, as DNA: TGCGCCAGCAGCCACACCGACAGGGGGGCCTACAATGAGCAGTTCTTC.

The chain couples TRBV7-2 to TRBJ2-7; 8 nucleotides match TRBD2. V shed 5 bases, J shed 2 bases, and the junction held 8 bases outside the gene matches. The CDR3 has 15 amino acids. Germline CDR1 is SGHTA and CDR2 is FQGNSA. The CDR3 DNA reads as TGTGCCAGCAGCCCCCGACTAGCGTTAGCCTACGAGCAGTACTTC. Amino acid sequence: CASSPRLALAYEQYF.

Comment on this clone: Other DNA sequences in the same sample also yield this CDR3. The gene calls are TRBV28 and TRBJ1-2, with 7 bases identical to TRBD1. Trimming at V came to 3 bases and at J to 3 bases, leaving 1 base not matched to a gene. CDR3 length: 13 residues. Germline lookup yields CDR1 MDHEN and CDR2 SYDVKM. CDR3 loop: CASSLDRYYGYTF. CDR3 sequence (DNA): TGTGCCAGCAGTTTGGACAGGTACTATGGCTACACCTTC.

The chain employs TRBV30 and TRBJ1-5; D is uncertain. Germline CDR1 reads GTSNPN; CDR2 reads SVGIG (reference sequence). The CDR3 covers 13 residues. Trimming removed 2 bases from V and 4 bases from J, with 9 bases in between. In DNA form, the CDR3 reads TGTGCCTGGAGTTCCACTACTAATCAGCCCCAGCATTTT. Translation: CAWSSTTNQPQHF.

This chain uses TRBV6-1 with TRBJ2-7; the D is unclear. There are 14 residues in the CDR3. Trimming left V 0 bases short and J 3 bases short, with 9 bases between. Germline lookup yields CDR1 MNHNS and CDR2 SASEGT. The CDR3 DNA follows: TGTGCCAGCAGTGAAGCAGCACAGAACTACGAGCAGTACTTC. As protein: CASSEAAQNYEQYF.

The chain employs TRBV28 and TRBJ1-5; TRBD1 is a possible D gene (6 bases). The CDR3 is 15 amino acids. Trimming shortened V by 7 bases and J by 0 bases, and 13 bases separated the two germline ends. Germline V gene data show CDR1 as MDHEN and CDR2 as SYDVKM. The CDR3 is CASTFRTASNQPQHF. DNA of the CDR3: TGTGCCAGCACTTTCCGGACAGCTAGCAATCAGCCCCAGCATTTT.

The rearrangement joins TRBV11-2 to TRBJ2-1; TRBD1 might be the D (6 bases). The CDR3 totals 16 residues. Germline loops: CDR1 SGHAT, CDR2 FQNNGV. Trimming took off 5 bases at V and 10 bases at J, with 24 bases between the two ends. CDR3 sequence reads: CASSVLTGPRGGEQFF. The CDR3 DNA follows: TGTGCCAGCAGCGTCCTGACAGGCCCCCGAGGAGGAGAGCAGTTCTTC.

The CDR3 DNA is TGTGCCAGCAGCCAGCGGACAGATAGCAATCAGCCCCAGCATTTT. This encodes CASSQRTDSNQPQHF. The V and J genes are TRBV7-3 and TRBJ1-5, with a weak D call TRBD1 (6 bases). The V and J ends lost 5 bases and 0 bases respectively, with 11 bases between them. Germline V gene data show CDR1 as SGHTA and CDR2 as FQGTGA. This CDR3 spans 15 amino acids.

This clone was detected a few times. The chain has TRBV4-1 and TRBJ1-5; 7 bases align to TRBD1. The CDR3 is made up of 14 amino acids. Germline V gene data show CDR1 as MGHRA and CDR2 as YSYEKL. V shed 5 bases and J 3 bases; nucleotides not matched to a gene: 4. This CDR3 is CASSDRVVNQPQHF. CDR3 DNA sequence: TGCGCCAGCAGCGACAGGGTAGTCAATCAGCCCCAGCATTTT.

CDR3 sequence (DNA): TGTGCCAGCAGCCGCTCCGGCACAGGGGTCTACGAGCAGTACTTC. This gives the protein CASSRSGTGVYEQYF. The chain employs TRBV7-9 and TRBJ2-7; 7 positions match TRBD1. Looked up from germline, CDR1 is SEHNR and CDR2 is FQNEAQ (reference sequence). The CDR3 extends over 15 amino acids. V lost 5 bases, J lost 3 bases, and 10 bases stayed unmatched.

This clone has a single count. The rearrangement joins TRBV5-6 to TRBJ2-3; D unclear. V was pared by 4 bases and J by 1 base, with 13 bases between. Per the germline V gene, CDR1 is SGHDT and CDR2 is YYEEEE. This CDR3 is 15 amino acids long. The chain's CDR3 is CASSPLGRRTDTQYF. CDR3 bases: TGTGCCAGCAGCCCCCTAGGACGGCGCACAGATACGCAGTATTTT.

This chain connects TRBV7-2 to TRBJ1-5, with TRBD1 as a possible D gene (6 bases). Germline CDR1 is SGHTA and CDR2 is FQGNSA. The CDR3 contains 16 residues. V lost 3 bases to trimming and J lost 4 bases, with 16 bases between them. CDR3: CASSFRPPGENQPQHF. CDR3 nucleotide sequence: TGTGCCAGCAGCTTCAGACCCCCAGGGGAGAATCAGCCCCAGCATTTT.

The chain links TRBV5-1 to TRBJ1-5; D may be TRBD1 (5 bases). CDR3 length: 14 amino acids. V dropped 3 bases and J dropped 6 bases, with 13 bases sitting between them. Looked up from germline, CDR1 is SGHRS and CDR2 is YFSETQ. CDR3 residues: CASSSGGLGQPQHF. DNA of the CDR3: TGCGCCAGCAGCTCGGGGGGTCTGGGTCAGCCCCAGCATTTT.

The CDR3 loop reads CASSFHRGTTDTQYF. CDR3 DNA sequence: TGTGCCAGCAGCTTTCACAGGGGTACGACAGATACGCAGTATTTT. The chain has TRBV7-2 and TRBJ2-3; 7 positions agree with TRBD1. The CDR3 contains 15 residues. Germline CDR1 is SGHTA and CDR2 is FQGNSA. J lost 3 bases, V lost 3 bases, and 6 bases had no gene match.

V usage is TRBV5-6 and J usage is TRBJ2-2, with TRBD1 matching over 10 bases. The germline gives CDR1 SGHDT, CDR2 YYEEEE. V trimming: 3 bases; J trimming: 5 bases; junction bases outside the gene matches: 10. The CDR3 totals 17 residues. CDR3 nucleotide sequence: TGTGCCAGCAGCTCTTATTTTGACAGGGGGCAGACCGGGGAGCTGTTTTTT. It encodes CASSSYFDRGQTGELFF.

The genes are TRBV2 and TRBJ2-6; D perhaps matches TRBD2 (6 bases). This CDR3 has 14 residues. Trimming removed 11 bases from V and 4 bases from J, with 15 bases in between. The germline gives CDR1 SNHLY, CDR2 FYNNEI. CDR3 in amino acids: CAGGVEAGANVLTF. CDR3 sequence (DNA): TGTGCCGGCGGGGTTGAGGCGGGGGCCAACGTCCTGACTTTC. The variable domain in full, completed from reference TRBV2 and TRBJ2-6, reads EPEVTQTPSHQVTQMGQEVILRCVPISNHLYFYWYRQILGQKVEFLVSFYNNEISEKSEIFDDQFSVERPDGSNFTLKIRSTKLEDSAMYFCAGGVEAGANVLTFGAGSRLTVL.

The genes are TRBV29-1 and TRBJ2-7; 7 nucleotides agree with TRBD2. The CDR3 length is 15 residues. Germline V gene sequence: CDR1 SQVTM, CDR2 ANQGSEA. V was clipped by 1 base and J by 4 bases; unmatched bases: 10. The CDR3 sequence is CSVEGTERGGYEQYF. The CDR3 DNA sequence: TGCAGCGTTGAAGGGACGGAGCGGGGCGGGTACGAGCAGTACTTC.

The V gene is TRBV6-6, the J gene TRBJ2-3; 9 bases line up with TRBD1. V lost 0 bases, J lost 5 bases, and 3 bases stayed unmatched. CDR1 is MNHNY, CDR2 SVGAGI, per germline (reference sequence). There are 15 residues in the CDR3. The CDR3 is CASSYSGQGGDTQYF. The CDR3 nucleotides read TGTGCCAGCAGTTACTCGGGACAGGGAGGAGATACGCAGTATTTT.

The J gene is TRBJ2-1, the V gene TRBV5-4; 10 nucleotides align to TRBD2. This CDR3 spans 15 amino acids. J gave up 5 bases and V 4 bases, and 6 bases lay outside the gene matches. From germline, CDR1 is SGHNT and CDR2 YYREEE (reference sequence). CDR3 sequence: CASSRAGTSDNEQFF. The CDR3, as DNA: TGTGCCAGCAGCCGTGCCGGGACTAGCGACAATGAGCAGTTCTTC.

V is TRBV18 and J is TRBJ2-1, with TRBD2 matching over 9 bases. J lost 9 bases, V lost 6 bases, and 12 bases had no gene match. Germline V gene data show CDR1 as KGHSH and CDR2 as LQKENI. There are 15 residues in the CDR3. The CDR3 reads CASSESGLAGSEQFF. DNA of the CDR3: TGTGCCAGCTCGGAGTCAGGGCTAGCGGGGAGTGAGCAGTTCTTC.

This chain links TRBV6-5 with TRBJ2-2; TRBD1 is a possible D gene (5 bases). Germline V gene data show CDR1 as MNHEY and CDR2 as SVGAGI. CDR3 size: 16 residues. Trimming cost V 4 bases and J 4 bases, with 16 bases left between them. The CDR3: CASSSHRSRSTGELFF. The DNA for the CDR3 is TGTGCCAGCAGTTCCCACAGGAGCCGGAGCACCGGGGAGCTGTTTTTT.

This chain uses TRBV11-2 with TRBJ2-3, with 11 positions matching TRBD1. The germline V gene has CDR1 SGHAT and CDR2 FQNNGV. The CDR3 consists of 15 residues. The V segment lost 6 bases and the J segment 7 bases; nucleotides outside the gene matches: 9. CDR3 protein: CASRADRDRGNTQYF. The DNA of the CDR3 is TGTGCCAGCAGAGCGGACCGGGACAGGGGGAATACGCAGTATTTT. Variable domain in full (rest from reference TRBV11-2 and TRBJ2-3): EAGVAQSPRYKIIEKRQSVAFWCNPISGHATLYWYQQILGQGPKLLIQFQNNGVVDDSQLPKDRFSAERLKGVDSTLKIQPAKLEDSAVYLCASRADRDRGNTQYFGPGTRLTVL.

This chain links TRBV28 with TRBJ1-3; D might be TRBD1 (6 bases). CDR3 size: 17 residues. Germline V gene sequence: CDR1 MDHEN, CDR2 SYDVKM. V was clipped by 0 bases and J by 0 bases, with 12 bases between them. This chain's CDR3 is CASSLWGGEFSGNTIYF. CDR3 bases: TGTGCCAGCAGTTTATGGGGGGGCGAGTTCTCTGGAAACACCATATATTTT.

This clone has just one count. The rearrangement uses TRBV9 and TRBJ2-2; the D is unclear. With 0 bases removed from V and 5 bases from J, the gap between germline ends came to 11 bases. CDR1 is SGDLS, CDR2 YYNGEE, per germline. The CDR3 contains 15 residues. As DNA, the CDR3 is TGTGCCAGCAGCGTAGCTGATTTATGGACCGGGGAGCTGTTTTTT. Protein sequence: CASSVADLWTGELFF. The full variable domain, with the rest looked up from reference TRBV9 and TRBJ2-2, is DSGVTQTPKHLITATGQRVTLRCSPRSGDLSVYWYQQSLDQGLQFLIQYYNGEERAKGNILERFSAQQFPDLHSELNLSSLELGDSALYFCASSVADLWTGELFFGEGSRLTVL.

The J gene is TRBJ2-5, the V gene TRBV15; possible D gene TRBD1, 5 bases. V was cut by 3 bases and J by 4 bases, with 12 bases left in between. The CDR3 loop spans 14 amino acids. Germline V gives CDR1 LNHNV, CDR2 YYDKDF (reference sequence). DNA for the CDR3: TGTGCCACCAGCAGGCCCCAGGGTGGAGAGACCCAGTACTTC. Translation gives CATSRPQGGETQYF.

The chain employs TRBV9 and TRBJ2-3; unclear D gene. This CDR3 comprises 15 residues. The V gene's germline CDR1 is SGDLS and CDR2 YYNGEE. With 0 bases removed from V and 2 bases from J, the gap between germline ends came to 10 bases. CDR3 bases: TGTGCCAGCAGCGTAGCGGTAGGTGACACAGATACGCAGTATTTT. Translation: CASSVAVGDTDTQYF. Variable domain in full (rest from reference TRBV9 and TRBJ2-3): DSGVTQTPKHLITATGQRVTLRCSPRSGDLSVYWYQQSLDQGLQFLIQYYNGEERAKGNILERFSAQQFPDLHSELNLSSLELGDSALYFCASSVAVGDTDTQYFGPGTRLTVL.

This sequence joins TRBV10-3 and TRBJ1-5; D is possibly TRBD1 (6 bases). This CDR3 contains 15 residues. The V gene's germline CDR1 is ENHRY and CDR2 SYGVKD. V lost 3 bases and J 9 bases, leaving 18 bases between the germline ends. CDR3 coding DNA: TGTGCCATCAGTGACGGATCGGGGGGCCGGAGGCCCCAGCATTTT. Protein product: CAISDGSGGRRPQHF.

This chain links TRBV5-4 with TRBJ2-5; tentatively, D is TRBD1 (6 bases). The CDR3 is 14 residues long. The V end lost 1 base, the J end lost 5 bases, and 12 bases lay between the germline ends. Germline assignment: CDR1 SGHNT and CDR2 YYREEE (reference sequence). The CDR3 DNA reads TGTGCCAGCAGCTTGAATGGGGGCGGTGAGACCCAGTACTTC. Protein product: CASSLNGGGETQYF. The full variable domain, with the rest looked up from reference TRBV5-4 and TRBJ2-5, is ETGVTQSPTHLIKTRGQQVTLRCSSQSGHNTVSWYQQALGQGPQFIFQYYREEENGRGNFPPRFSGLQFPNYSSELNVNALELDDSALYLCASSLNGGGETQYFGPGTRLLVL.

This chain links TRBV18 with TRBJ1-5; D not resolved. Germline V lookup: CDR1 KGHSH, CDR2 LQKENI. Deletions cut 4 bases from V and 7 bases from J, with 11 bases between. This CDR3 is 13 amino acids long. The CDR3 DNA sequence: TGTGCCAGCTCACGCGCAGAAACCCAGCCCCAGCATTTT. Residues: CASSRAETQPQHF.

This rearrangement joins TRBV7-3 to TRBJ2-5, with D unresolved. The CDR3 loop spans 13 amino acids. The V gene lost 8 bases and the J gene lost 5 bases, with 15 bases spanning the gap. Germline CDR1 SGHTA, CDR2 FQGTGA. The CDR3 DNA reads TGTGCCAGCTCTTATGATCGTTCGGAGACCCAGTACTTC. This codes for CASSYDRSETQYF.